This TCR beta chain was profiled in a study of T cells in localized non-small cell lung cancer. This table comes from immunoSEQ multiplex PCR, and its TCRdb copy is limited to in-frame clones, with some not included. The sample lists approximately 41,000 clones, roughly 86% occurring once. For this clone: Its antigen is not identified.

The CDR3 has 16 residues. Germline-derived CDR1 and CDR2 are SGHRS and YFSETQ. The V end lost 1 base, the J end lost 3 bases, and 13 bases lay between the germline ends. Study-level points and caveats: A single tumor region was sequenced, leaving heterogeneity possible.

This chain connects TRBV5-1 to TRBJ2-2; TRBD1 might be the D (7 bases). The sample here was peripheral blood, taken before any cancer treatment. The clonotype was recovered from a woman between 18 and 55 years old with stage III lung adenocarcinoma. CDR3 nucleotides: TGCGCCAGCAGCTTGTCGCAGGGGGGATACACCGGGGAGCTGTTTTTT. It is translated as CASSLSQGGYTGELFF.